The rows below give T cell receptor beta chains drawn from one sample of a study of cytomegalovirus exposure and HLA in healthy donors. The method was immunoSEQ multiplex PCR; TCRdb's version includes in-frame clones alone and lacks a portion of them. The table has 150,000 to 200,000 clones, approximately 85% seen once. The material sequenced was PBMCs. The source of these receptors is a man in his late teens or twenties in good health and CMV-seropositive. The CDR3 runs from the conserved cysteine through the conserved F or W.

V gene,J gene,CDR3 protein
TRBV6-6,TRBJ1-2,CASSYRGQELNYGYTF
TRBV27,TRBJ1-2,CASRTDRVGGYTF
TRBV27,TRBJ2-7,CASSSNGQAYEQYF
TRBV2,TRBJ1-1,CASSARTGVKEAFF
TRBV19,TRBJ1-1,CASSIPGNMNTEAFF
TRBV27,TRBJ2-5,CASSHRDGTQETQYF
TRBV15,TRBJ2-2,CATSRDNGGQGRVGELFF
TRBV5-6,TRBJ1-2,CASRSGTGVSNYGYTF
TRBV30,.,CAWSRGLYEQYF
TRBV19,TRBJ1-1,CASSIEQSNTEAFF
TRBV27,TRBJ1-3,CASSFGKGPIYF
TRBV10-2,TRBJ1-3,CASSEGSISGNTIYF
TRBV4-1,TRBJ2-5,CASRLWAGETQYF
TRBV6-1,TRBJ1-2,CASSVAGDYGYTF
TRBV19,TRBJ2-7,CASSPGQGLYEQYF
TRBV5-4,TRBJ1-2,CASSLYARDSYGYTF
TRBV30,TRBJ2-5,CAWQRQAQETQYF
TRBV30,TRBJ1-2,CAWSVGHNYGYTF
TRBV10-1,TRBJ1-3,CASKEWDRLISGNTIYF
TRBV19,TRBJ1-1,CATMETEAFF
TRBV30,TRBJ2-5,CAWGGTQQETQYF
TRBV7-3,TRBJ2-2,CASSFSDANTGELFF